The source of this T cell receptor beta chain is a study of blood T cell repertoires in COVID-19. Across the whole study: COVID-19 samples, acute and convalescent, were from the United States, Italy and Spain. T cells, B-cell-depleted T cells, or PBMCs provided the cDNA or gDNA that served as material.

Looked up from germline, CDR1 is SGHKS and CDR2 is YYEKEE (reference sequence). V was trimmed by 5 bases and J by 6 bases, leaving 21 bases between them. There are 15 residues in the CDR3. Methods used by the authors: Amplification with reference gene primers provided the estimates of nucleated cell counts. Assay: immunoSEQ multiplex PCR; the TCRdb copy retains only in-frame clones and omits some. V and J calls and clone size are copied from that table; D and trimming were computed from the DNA. The data show some 30,000 clones, more than 75% seen once. Sequencing input: peripheral blood. V is TRBV5-5 and J is TRBJ2-7; D is unresolved. This TCR was recovered from a human donor in a cohort sampled during active COVID-19. CDR3 sequence reads: CASRVGWQRGGEQYF. CDR3 in DNA: TGTGCCAGCAGGGTGGGTTGGCAACGAGGTGGCGAGCAGTACTTC.